This paragraph reports one T cell receptor (beta chain). The target antigen is unknown. CDR3 length: 15 residues. Whole blood supplied total RNA, and T cells were not sorted. This sample is part of a study of monozygotic twins with inflammatory bowel disease. Study observations and caveats: IBD patients share fewer clonotypes with other people than healthy twins do, especially with disease activity.

Eight distinct reactions (per sample) were used to make the cDNA. TCRdb re-called the 5' RACE reads and gives one entry per CDR3 protein, without DNA. This table lists nearly 450,000 distinct CDR3 sequences. This TCR came from a human donor with ulcerative colitis or Crohn's disease, or a healthy co-twin of an affected twin (not recorded which). The sample was blood. The rearrangement uses TRBV12-3 or TRBV12-4 and TRBJ2-2; checking the TCRdb D call of TRBD1 is not possible without DNA. The CDR3: CASSLRTGDTGELFF.